This TCR beta chain emerged from a study of T cell clusters in autoimmune cytopenias. The germline V gene has CDR1 MNHEY and CDR2 SVGAGI. This CDR3 is built from 15 residues. Each sample's input was about 270 ng genomic DNA, 38,000 or so genome equivalents. One tube held mixed TRB-A and TRB-B primer pools for touch-down PCR. TCRdb processed the multiplex PCR reads again and assigns one entry to each CDR3 protein, with no DNA. The sample has several thousand distinct CDR3 sequences. The same sample was also used in a study of T cell repertoires in aging, cancer and after chemotherapy. Per that paper: Donor ages fell into six groups from 30 or younger up to 70 or older. Healthy donor repertoires were recorded over several months to years and showed clear clonal overlap. Healthy donors lost TCR diversity with age mainly through richness, cancer patients through richness and evenness.

This sequence was found in a human donor in good health. The sample consisted of peripheral blood. This sequence joins TRBV6-5 and TRBJ2-7; TCRdb's D gene call, TRBD2, goes unchecked for lack of DNA. CDR3 residues: CASSYWASGSYEQYF.